The clone carrying this TCR beta chain was detected a few times. Its antigen is not known. This entry comes from a study of CD8 T cells in ankylosing spondylitis. Study observations and caveats: Seemingly characteristic of ankylosing spondylitis blood was a TCR beta motif consisting of under ten highly homologous variants. According to the report, clones linked to the disease were significantly enriched in matched synovial fluid samples taken from ankylosing spondylitis patients.

Quantitative barcoded 5'-RACE was used to prepare TCR beta libraries. MiXCR was run by TCRdb on the 5' RACE reads, yielding one entry per CDR3 protein. The table has under 150,000 distinct CDR3 sequences, roughly 8% seen once. Germline V lookup: CDR1 SGHTA, CDR2 FQGTGA. The germline V and J ends were trimmed by 2 bases and 3 bases, with 10 bases remaining between them. This CDR3 comprises 15 residues. The sequenced sample was synovial fluid, either unsorted or a sorted T cell fraction (not recorded which). This sequence originates from a male donor with ankylosing spondylitis. The chain joins TRBV7-3 to TRBJ2-2; possibly TRBD1 or TRBD2 for D (5 bases each). The CDR3 region has the DNA TGTGCCAGCAGCTTATCCAGGGACGACACCGGGGAGCTGTTTTTT. This encodes CASSLSRDDTGELFF.